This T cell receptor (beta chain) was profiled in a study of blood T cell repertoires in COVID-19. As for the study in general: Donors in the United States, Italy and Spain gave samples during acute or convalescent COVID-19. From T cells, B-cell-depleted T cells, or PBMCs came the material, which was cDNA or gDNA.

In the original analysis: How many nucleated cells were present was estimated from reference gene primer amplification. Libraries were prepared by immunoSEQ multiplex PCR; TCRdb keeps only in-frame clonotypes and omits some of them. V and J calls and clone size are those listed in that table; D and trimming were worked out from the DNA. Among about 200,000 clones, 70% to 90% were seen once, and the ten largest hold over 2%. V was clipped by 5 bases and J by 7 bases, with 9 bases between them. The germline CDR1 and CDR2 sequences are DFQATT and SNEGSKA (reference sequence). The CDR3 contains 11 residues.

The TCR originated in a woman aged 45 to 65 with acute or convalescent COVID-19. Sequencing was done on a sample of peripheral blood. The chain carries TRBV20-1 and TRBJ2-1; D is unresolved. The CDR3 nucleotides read TGCAGTGCTGGCCCCCAAAATGAGCAGTTCTTC. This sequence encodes CSAGPQNEQFF.